The rows below give T cell receptor beta chains drawn from one sample of a study of regulatory T cells in long-lasting Graves disease. TCRdb redid the calling of the multiplex PCR reads with MiXCR, one entry per CDR3 protein. Among around 460,000 distinct CDR3 sequences listed, roughly a fifth were seen once. The specimen comprised peripheral blood mononuclear cells (PBMCs), sampled when the disease was refractory, from a patient treated with antithyroid drugs. These receptors all stem from a female donor with Graves disease. Both conserved end residues are part of each CDR3. Each record gives: J gene, D gene, CDR3 length, clone size, V gene, CDR3 DNA, CDR3 protein. The D gene is left open where the match is weak. Clone size is stated in some rows and not others, as once, few, many or a class when expanded.

J gene: TRBJ2-7; D gene: TRBD1; CDR3 length: 14; clone size: .; V gene: TRBV24-1; CDR3 DNA: TGTGCCACCGCATCCGGGACAGCCATAAACGAGCAGTACTTC; CDR3 protein: CATASGTAINEQYF
J gene: TRBJ2-7; D gene: TRBD1; CDR3 length: 14; clone size: .; V gene: TRBV20-1; CDR3 DNA: TGCAGTGCTACCCCCCGGGACAGGTTTTACGAGCAGTACTTC; CDR3 protein: CSATPRDRFYEQYF
J gene: TRBJ1-1; D gene: .; CDR3 length: 15; clone size: many; V gene: TRBV7-9; CDR3 DNA: TGTGCCAGCAGCCCCGCCCGAGGGGAGAACACTGAAGCTTTCTTT; CDR3 protein: CASSPARGENTEAFF
J gene: TRBJ2-6; D gene: .; CDR3 length: 15; clone size: few; V gene: TRBV11-2; CDR3 DNA: TGTGCCAGCACAGGTTGGAGCTCTGGGGCCAACGTCCTGACTTTC; CDR3 protein: CASTGWSSGANVLTF
J gene: TRBJ2-1; D gene: TRBD2; CDR3 length: 17; clone size: .; V gene: TRBV12-5; CDR3 DNA: TGTGCTAGTGGTTTGGTACTAAGACTAGCCGACTACAATGAGCAGTTCTTC; CDR3 protein: CASGLVLRLADYNEQFF
J gene: TRBJ2-1; D gene: TRBD2; CDR3 length: 12; clone size: .; V gene: TRBV6-9; CDR3 DNA: TGTGCCAGAGTTAGCGGGGACAATGAGCAGTTCTTC; CDR3 protein: CARVSGDNEQFF
J gene: TRBJ1-2; D gene: .; CDR3 length: 14; clone size: few; V gene: TRBV5-5; CDR3 DNA: TGTGCCAGCAGCTTGCCGCCGCAGGACCCTGGCTACACCTTC; CDR3 protein: CASSLPPQDPGYTF
J gene: TRBJ1-4; D gene: .; CDR3 length: 13; clone size: once; V gene: TRBV19; CDR3 DNA: TGTGCCACCTCGACCTGCGGGGACGAAAAACTGTTTTTT; CDR3 protein: CATSTCGDEKLFF
J gene: TRBJ2-6; D gene: .; CDR3 length: 13; clone size: few; V gene: TRBV11-1; CDR3 DNA: TGTGCCAGCAGCCCCCGGGAGCGAAACGTCCTGACTTTC; CDR3 protein: CASSPRERNVLTF
J gene: TRBJ1-1; D gene: .; CDR3 length: 11; clone size: .; V gene: TRBV20-1; CDR3 DNA: TGCAGTGCTAGAGGGGGGCCCGGAGCTTTCTTT; CDR3 protein: CSARGGPGAFF
J gene: TRBJ1-5; D gene: .; CDR3 length: 15; clone size: .; V gene: TRBV6-1; CDR3 DNA: TGTGCCAGCAGTCCCCTTGACTATAGCAATCAGCCCCAGCATTTT; CDR3 protein: CASSPLDYSNQPQHF
J gene: TRBJ2-7; D gene: TRBD1; CDR3 length: 16; clone size: .; V gene: TRBV4-3; CDR3 DNA: TGCGCCAGCAGCCAAGGACCCGGGACAGGGGAATACGAGCAGTACTTC; CDR3 protein: CASSQGPGTGEYEQYF
J gene: TRBJ2-7; D gene: TRBD1; CDR3 length: 15; clone size: .; V gene: TRBV7-9; CDR3 DNA: TGTGCCAGCAGCTTAGGGGACAGGGAGATCTACGAGCAGTACTTC; CDR3 protein: CASSLGDREIYEQYF
J gene: TRBJ1-2; D gene: TRBD1; CDR3 length: 14; clone size: many; V gene: TRBV24-1; CDR3 DNA: TGTGCCACCAGTGATTCCCTGACAGGGTATGGCTACACCTTC; CDR3 protein: CATSDSLTGYGYTF
J gene: TRBJ1-2; D gene: TRBD1; CDR3 length: 17; clone size: many; V gene: TRBV28; CDR3 DNA: TGTGCCAGCAGTGGTACCGGGACAGGACCGAGAATTCATGGCTACACCTTC; CDR3 protein: CASSGTGTGPRIHGYTF
J gene: TRBJ2-1; D gene: TRBD1; CDR3 length: 16; clone size: .; V gene: TRBV19; CDR3 DNA: TGTGCCAGTAGTACAGGGGACAGTCTCCACTACAATGAGCAGTTCTTC; CDR3 protein: CASSTGDSLHYNEQFF
J gene: TRBJ2-5; D gene: .; CDR3 length: 14; clone size: few; V gene: TRBV5-1; CDR3 DNA: TGCGCCAGCAGCTTGGCCCAGGAAGGAGAGACCCAGTACTTC; CDR3 protein: CASSLAQEGETQYF
J gene: TRBJ2-1; D gene: .; CDR3 length: 14; clone size: .; V gene: TRBV6-1; CDR3 DNA: TGTGCCAGCCGTAGTCCGCAGTCCTACAATGAGCAGTTCTTC; CDR3 protein: CASRSPQSYNEQFF
J gene: TRBJ1-6; D gene: .; CDR3 length: 13; clone size: many; V gene: TRBV3-1; CDR3 DNA: TGTGCCAGCAGCCAAGGTGGAGATTCACCCCTCCACTTT; CDR3 protein: CASSQGGDSPLHF
J gene: TRBJ1-1; D gene: .; CDR3 length: 15; clone size: many; V gene: TRBV11-3; CDR3 DNA: TGTGCCAGCAGCCGGGATGGGCGCCTGAACACTGAAGCTTTCTTT; CDR3 protein: CASSRDGRLNTEAFF
J gene: TRBJ2-2; D gene: .; CDR3 length: 15; clone size: few; V gene: TRBV11-2; CDR3 DNA: TGTGCCAGCAGCTTAGATAGTTTAGTTGGCGGGGAGCTGTTTTTT; CDR3 protein: CASSLDSLVGGELFF
J gene: TRBJ2-7; D gene: .; CDR3 length: 13; clone size: .; V gene: TRBV25-1; CDR3 DNA: TGTGCCAGCAGTGAATGGAAGGACTACGAGCAGTACTTC; CDR3 protein: CASSEWKDYEQYF
J gene: TRBJ2-2; D gene: .; CDR3 length: 14; clone size: many; V gene: TRBV2; CDR3 DNA: TGTGCCAGCAGCGGGACGGAAGACACCGGGGAGCTGTTTTTT; CDR3 protein: CASSGTEDTGELFF
J gene: TRBJ1-5; D gene: .; CDR3 length: 13; clone size: many; V gene: TRBV20-1; CDR3 DNA: TGCAGTGCTAGAGGAGAGAGCAATCAGCCCCAGCATTTT; CDR3 protein: CSARGESNQPQHF
J gene: TRBJ1-5; D gene: .; CDR3 length: 14; clone size: many; V gene: TRBV12-3/TRBV12-4; CDR3 DNA: TGTGCCAGCAGGGACGGCTCTAGCAATCAGCCCCAGCATTTT; CDR3 protein: CASRDGSSNQPQHF
J gene: TRBJ2-5; D gene: TRBD1; CDR3 length: 15; clone size: many; V gene: TRBV27; CDR3 DNA: TGTGCCAGCAGTCCCGGGACAGCTTTTCGAGAGACCCAGTACTTC; CDR3 protein: CASSPGTAFRETQYF
J gene: TRBJ2-5; D gene: .; CDR3 length: 15; clone size: few; V gene: TRBV3-1; CDR3 DNA: TGTGCCAGCAGCCAAGATACCACACTCCAAGAGACCCAGTACTTC; CDR3 protein: CASSQDTTLQETQYF
J gene: TRBJ1-6; D gene: .; CDR3 length: 14; clone size: .; V gene: TRBV3-1; CDR3 DNA: TGTGCCAGCAGGCGGACGGGGCATAATTCACCCCTCCACTTT; CDR3 protein: CASRRTGHNSPLHF
J gene: TRBJ2-7; D gene: TRBD1; CDR3 length: 14; clone size: few; V gene: TRBV12-3/TRBV12-4; CDR3 DNA: TGTGCCAGCAGTGTCGGACAGGGGGCGAGGGAGCAGTACTTC; CDR3 protein: CASSVGQGAREQYF
J gene: TRBJ2-5; D gene: .; CDR3 length: 17; clone size: once; V gene: TRBV28; CDR3 DNA: TGTGCCAGCAGTTTTCTGGGGGGCGCGGGAGCGGGAGAGACCCAGTACTTC; CDR3 protein: CASSFLGGAGAGETQYF
J gene: TRBJ2-7; D gene: TRBD1; CDR3 length: 14; clone size: many; V gene: TRBV29-1; CDR3 DNA: TGCAGCGTTGGCCCGGGACAGGTAGGATACGAGCAGTACTTC; CDR3 protein: CSVGPGQVGYEQYF
J gene: TRBJ2-7; D gene: .; CDR3 length: 14; clone size: many; V gene: TRBV11-3; CDR3 DNA: TGTGCCAGCAGCTATCACAGGGAATCGTACGAGCAGTACTTC; CDR3 protein: CASSYHRESYEQYF
J gene: TRBJ2-7; D gene: TRBD1; CDR3 length: 14; clone size: few; V gene: TRBV7-2; CDR3 DNA: TGTGCCAGCAGCCCCCGACAGGGGGCGCGCGAGCAGTACTTC; CDR3 protein: CASSPRQGAREQYF
J gene: TRBJ2-5; D gene: .; CDR3 length: 14; clone size: many; V gene: TRBV10-3; CDR3 DNA: TGTGCCATCAGTGAGTCAGAGGTGGAAGAGACCCAGTACTTC; CDR3 protein: CAISESEVEETQYF
J gene: TRBJ1-5; D gene: .; CDR3 length: 12; clone size: many; V gene: TRBV6-1; CDR3 DNA: TGTGCCAGCAGTGAAGAGATGGGGTTTCGGCATTTT; CDR3 protein: CASSEEMGFRHF
J gene: TRBJ2-7; D gene: TRBD1; CDR3 length: 15; clone size: few; V gene: TRBV27; CDR3 DNA: TGTGCCAGCAGTCCAGGGACAGGCTCTCCCTACGAGCAGTACTTC; CDR3 protein: CASSPGTGSPYEQYF
J gene: TRBJ1-4; D gene: TRBD1; CDR3 length: 16; clone size: few; V gene: TRBV3-1; CDR3 DNA: TGTGCCAGCAGCAGCCGGACAGGCCTAAAGGATGAAAAACTGTTTTTT; CDR3 protein: CASSSRTGLKDEKLFF
J gene: TRBJ2-7; D gene: .; CDR3 length: 13; clone size: .; V gene: TRBV19; CDR3 DNA: TGTGCCAGTAGTATCCTCCTCCGGGACGAGCAGTACTTC; CDR3 protein: CASSILLRDEQYF
J gene: TRBJ2-7; D gene: .; CDR3 length: 14; clone size: many; V gene: TRBV6-5; CDR3 DNA: TGTGCCAGCAGTTACACCGGCTCATCCTACGAGCAGTACTTC; CDR3 protein: CASSYTGSSYEQYF
J gene: TRBJ1-1; D gene: TRBD1; CDR3 length: 17; clone size: many; V gene: TRBV19; CDR3 DNA: TGTGCCAGTAGACCGGGACAGGGGCTTTGGGGCAGCACTGAAGCTTTCTTT; CDR3 protein: CASRPGQGLWGSTEAFF
J gene: TRBJ2-3; D gene: .; CDR3 length: 14; clone size: few; V gene: TRBV2; CDR3 DNA: TGTGCCAGCAGTGCGCGGCAAGCCTTGGATACGCAGTATTTT; CDR3 protein: CASSARQALDTQYF
J gene: TRBJ1-4; D gene: TRBD1; CDR3 length: 15; clone size: .; V gene: TRBV6-2/TRBV6-3; CDR3 DNA: TGTGCCAGCAGACCGGACAGGGCTTCTAATGAAAAACTGTTTTTT; CDR3 protein: CASRPDRASNEKLFF
J gene: TRBJ1-1; D gene: .; CDR3 length: 12; clone size: many; V gene: TRBV24-1; CDR3 DNA: TGTGCCACCAGGGGCTTGAGCACTGAAGCTTTCTTT; CDR3 protein: CATRGLSTEAFF
J gene: TRBJ1-5; D gene: .; CDR3 length: 17; clone size: .; V gene: TRBV19; CDR3 DNA: TGTGCCAGTAGTATAGTTTCGGGGGCTGGGAGCGATCAGCCCCAGCATTTT; CDR3 protein: CASSIVSGAGSDQPQHF
J gene: TRBJ1-2; D gene: .; CDR3 length: 11; clone size: many; V gene: TRBV10-3; CDR3 DNA: TGTGCCATCAGAGAAGAGCGGGGCTACACCTTC; CDR3 protein: CAIREERGYTF
J gene: TRBJ2-2; D gene: TRBD2; CDR3 length: 15; clone size: .; V gene: TRBV7-9; CDR3 DNA: TGTGCCAGCAGCCAGACTAGCGGGAGACCCGGGGAGCTGTTTTTT; CDR3 protein: CASSQTSGRPGELFF
J gene: TRBJ2-5; D gene: .; CDR3 length: 11; clone size: few; V gene: TRBV29-1; CDR3 DNA: TGCAGCGTTGTCCAGCAAGAGACCCAGTACTTC; CDR3 protein: CSVVQQETQYF
J gene: TRBJ1-2; D gene: .; CDR3 length: 13; clone size: once; V gene: TRBV7-9; CDR3 DNA: TGTGCCAGCAGCTCTTCCGGGAGCTATGGCTACACCTTC; CDR3 protein: CASSSSGSYGYTF
J gene: TRBJ2-5; D gene: TRBD2; CDR3 length: 15; clone size: .; V gene: TRBV19; CDR3 DNA: TGTGCCACCGCCCAAACGGGGGGGACCCAAGAGACCCAGTACTTC; CDR3 protein: CATAQTGGTQETQYF
J gene: TRBJ1-1; D gene: .; CDR3 length: 14; clone size: many; V gene: TRBV29-1; CDR3 DNA: TGCAGCGTTGAATCCGGATTGGGGATTGCTGAAGCTTTCTTT; CDR3 protein: CSVESGLGIAEAFF
J gene: TRBJ1-1; D gene: .; CDR3 length: 11; clone size: few; V gene: TRBV29-1; CDR3 DNA: TGCAGCGTAGCAGTGAACACTGAAGCTTTCTTT; CDR3 protein: CSVAVNTEAFF
J gene: TRBJ1-6; D gene: TRBD1; CDR3 length: 15; clone size: many; V gene: TRBV2; CDR3 DNA: TGTGCCAGCAGACAACCCAGGACAGGCCCCTTCGCCCTCCACTTT; CDR3 protein: CASRQPRTGPFALHF
J gene: TRBJ2-7; D gene: .; CDR3 length: 13; clone size: .; V gene: TRBV29-1; CDR3 DNA: TGCAGCGTTGCCGGGACACCATCCTACGAGCAGTACTTC; CDR3 protein: CSVAGTPSYEQYF
J gene: TRBJ1-2; D gene: .; CDR3 length: 14; clone size: .; V gene: TRBV19; CDR3 DNA: TGTGCCAGTGTGGGCAGGGCCCCTGGCTATGGCTACACCTTC; CDR3 protein: CASVGRAPGYGYTF
J gene: TRBJ2-5; D gene: TRBD1; CDR3 length: 13; clone size: few; V gene: TRBV12-3/TRBV12-4; CDR3 DNA: TGTGCCAGCAGTAAGGGACAGGGCACGACCCAGTACTTC; CDR3 protein: CASSKGQGTTQYF
J gene: TRBJ2-4; D gene: TRBD2; CDR3 length: 17; clone size: many; V gene: TRBV28; CDR3 DNA: TGTGCCAGCAGTTTGAGACTAGCGGGTTCAGCCAAAAACATTCAGTACTTC; CDR3 protein: CASSLRLAGSAKNIQYF
J gene: TRBJ1-6; D gene: TRBD1; CDR3 length: 13; clone size: few; V gene: TRBV30; CDR3 DNA: TGTGCCTGGAGTCGGGACAGAGGTTCACCCCTCCACTTT; CDR3 protein: CAWSRDRGSPLHF
J gene: TRBJ1-1; D gene: .; CDR3 length: 13; clone size: few; V gene: TRBV5-1; CDR3 DNA: TGCGCCAACCGACAGGCCCCTGGGACTGAAGCTTTCTTT; CDR3 protein: CANRQAPGTEAFF
J gene: TRBJ1-1; D gene: .; CDR3 length: 12; clone size: .; V gene: TRBV6-5; CDR3 DNA: TGTGCCAGCAGTTATGCGGGCCAAGAAGCTTTCTTT; CDR3 protein: CASSYAGQEAFF